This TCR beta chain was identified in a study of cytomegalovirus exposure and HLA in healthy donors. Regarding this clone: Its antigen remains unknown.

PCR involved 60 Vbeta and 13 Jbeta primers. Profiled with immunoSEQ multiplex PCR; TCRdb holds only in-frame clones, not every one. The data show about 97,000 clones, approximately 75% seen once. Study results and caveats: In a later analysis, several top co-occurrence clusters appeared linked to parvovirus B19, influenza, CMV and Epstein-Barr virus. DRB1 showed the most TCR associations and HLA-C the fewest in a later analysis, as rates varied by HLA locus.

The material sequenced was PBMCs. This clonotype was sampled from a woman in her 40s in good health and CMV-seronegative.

CDR3 in amino acids: CASNRAVRTGELFF. The CDR3 region has the DNA TGTGCCAGCAACAGGGCGGTGAGAACCGGGGAGCTGTTTTTT. The chain couples TRBV7-9 to TRBJ2-2; tentatively, D is TRBD1 (6 bases). Germline V gene sequence: CDR1 SEHNR, CDR2 FQNEAQ (reference sequence). This CDR3 is 14 amino acids long. V gave up 7 bases and J gave up 5 bases, with 14 bases separating them.